This T cell receptor (beta chain) is drawn from a study of beta chain features in type 1 diabetes. Study-wide findings and caveats: A pattern of fewer insertions and more deletions at VDJ junctions was seen in type 1 diabetes patients. Among patients with Type 1 diabetes, TCRB CDR3s were moderately but significantly shorter in every one of the four CD4+ subsets.

This clone was observed a handful of times. Its target is unknown. Every donor had blood drawn once into heparin, roughly 100 mL on average. Investigators reverse transcribed all isolated RNA, so they sequenced expressed TCRB transcripts. The method was immunoSEQ multiplex PCR; TCRdb's version includes in-frame clones alone and lacks a portion of them. The sample has about 250,000 clones; 11% to 15% are singletons. The CDR3 has 15 amino acids. Trimming removed 5 bases from V and 3 bases from J; junction bases left unmatched: 7. From germline, CDR1 is LNHDA and CDR2 SQIVND (reference sequence). This clonotype originated in a woman between 35 and 50 years old in good health. The rearrangement links TRBV19 to TRBJ1-5, with 7 positions matching TRBD1. The sample comprised naive CD4+ T cells from blood. The CDR3 here is CASSAAGTANQPQHF. The CDR3 nucleotides read TGTGCCAGTAGTGCCGCCGGGACAGCCAATCAGCCCCAGCATTTT.